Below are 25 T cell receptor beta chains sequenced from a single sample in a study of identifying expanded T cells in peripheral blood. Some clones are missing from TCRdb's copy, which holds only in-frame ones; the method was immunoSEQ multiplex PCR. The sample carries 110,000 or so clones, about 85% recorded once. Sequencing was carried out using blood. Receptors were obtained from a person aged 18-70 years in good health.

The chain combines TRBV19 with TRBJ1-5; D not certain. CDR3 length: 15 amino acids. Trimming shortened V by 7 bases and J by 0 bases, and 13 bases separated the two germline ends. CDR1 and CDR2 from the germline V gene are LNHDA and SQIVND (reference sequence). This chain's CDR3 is CASIRAEDSNQPQHF. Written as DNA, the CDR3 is TGTGCCAGTATAAGGGCGGAGGATAGCAATCAGCCCCAGCATTTT. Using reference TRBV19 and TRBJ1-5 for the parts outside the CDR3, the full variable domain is DGGITQSPKYLFRKEGQNVTLSCEQNLNHDAMYWYRQDPGQGLRLIYYSQIVNDFQKGDIAEGYSVSREKKESFPLTVTSAQKNPTAFYLCASIRAEDSNQPQHFGDGTRLSIL.

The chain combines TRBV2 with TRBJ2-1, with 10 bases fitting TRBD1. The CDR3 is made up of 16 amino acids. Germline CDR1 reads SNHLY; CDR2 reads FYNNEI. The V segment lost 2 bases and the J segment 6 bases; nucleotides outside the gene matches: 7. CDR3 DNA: TGTGCCAGCAGTGAATGGGGACAGGGGATCTCCAATGAGCAGTTCTTC. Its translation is CASSEWGQGISNEQFF.

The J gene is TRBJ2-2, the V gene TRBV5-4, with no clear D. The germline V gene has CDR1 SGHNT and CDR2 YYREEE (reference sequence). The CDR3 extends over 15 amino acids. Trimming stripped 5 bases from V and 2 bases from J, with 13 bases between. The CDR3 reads CASRFGTRNTGELFF. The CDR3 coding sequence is TGTGCCAGCAGATTCGGCACCAGAAACACCGGGGAGCTGTTTTTT.

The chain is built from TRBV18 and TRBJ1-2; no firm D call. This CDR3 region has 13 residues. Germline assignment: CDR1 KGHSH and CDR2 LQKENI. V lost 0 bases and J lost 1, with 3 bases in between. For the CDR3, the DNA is TGTGCCAGCTCACCACCGGATAACTATGGCTACACCTTC. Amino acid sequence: CASSPPDNYGYTF.

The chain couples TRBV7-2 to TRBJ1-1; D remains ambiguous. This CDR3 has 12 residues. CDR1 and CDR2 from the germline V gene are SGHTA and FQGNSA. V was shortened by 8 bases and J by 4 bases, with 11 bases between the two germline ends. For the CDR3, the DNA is TGTGCCAGCGGGGTGCAGGCCACTGAAGCTTTCTTT. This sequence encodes CASGVQATEAFF.

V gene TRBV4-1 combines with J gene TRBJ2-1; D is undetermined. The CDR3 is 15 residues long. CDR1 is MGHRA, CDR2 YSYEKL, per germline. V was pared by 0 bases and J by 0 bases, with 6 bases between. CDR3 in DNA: TGCGCCAGCAGCCAAGAAGAAAGCTCCTACAATGAGCAGTTCTTC. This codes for CASSQEESSYNEQFF.

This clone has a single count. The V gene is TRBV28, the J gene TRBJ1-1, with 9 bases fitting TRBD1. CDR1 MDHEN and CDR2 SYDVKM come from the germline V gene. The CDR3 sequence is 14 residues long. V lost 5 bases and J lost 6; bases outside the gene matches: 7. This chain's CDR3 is CASSPGDRVSEAFF. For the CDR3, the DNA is TGTGCCAGCAGTCCGGGGGACAGGGTCTCTGAAGCTTTCTTT.

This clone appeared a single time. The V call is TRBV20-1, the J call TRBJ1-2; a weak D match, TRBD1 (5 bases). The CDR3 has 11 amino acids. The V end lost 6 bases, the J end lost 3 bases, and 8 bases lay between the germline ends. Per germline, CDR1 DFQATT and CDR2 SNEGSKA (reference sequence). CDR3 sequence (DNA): TGCAGTGCAGGGACGGACTATGGCTACACCTTC. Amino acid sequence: CSAGTDYGYTF.

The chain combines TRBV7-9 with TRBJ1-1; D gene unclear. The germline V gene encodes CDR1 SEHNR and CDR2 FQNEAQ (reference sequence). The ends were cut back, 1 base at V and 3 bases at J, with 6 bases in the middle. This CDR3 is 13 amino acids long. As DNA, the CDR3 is TGTGCCAGCAGCTTAGGGGTTTACACTGAAGCTTTCTTT. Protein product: CASSLGVYTEAFF.

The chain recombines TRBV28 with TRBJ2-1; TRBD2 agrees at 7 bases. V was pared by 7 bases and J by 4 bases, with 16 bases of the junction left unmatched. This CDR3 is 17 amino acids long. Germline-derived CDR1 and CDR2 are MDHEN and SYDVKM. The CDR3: CASTGTASGGLYNEQFF. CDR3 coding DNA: TGTGCCAGCACGGGTACGGCTAGCGGAGGACTGTACAATGAGCAGTTCTTC.

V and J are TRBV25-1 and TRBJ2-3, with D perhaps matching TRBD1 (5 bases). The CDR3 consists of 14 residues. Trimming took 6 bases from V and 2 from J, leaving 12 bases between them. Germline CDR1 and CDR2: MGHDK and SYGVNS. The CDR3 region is CASSDTGNTDTQYF. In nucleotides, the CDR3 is TGTGCCAGCAGCGATACAGGAAACACAGATACGCAGTATTTT.

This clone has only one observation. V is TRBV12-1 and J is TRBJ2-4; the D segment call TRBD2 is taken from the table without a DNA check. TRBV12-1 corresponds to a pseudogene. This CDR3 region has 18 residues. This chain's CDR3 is CASSFLLADELAKNIQYF. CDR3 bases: TGTGCCAGCAGCTTTTTACTAGCGGATGAATTAGCCAAAAACATTCAGTACTTC.

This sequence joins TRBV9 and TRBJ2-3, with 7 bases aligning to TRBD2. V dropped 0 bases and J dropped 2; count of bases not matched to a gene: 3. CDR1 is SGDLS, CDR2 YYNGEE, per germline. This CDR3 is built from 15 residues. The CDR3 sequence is CASSVGSGDTDTQYF. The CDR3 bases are TGTGCCAGCAGCGTAGGGAGCGGGGACACAGATACGCAGTATTTT.

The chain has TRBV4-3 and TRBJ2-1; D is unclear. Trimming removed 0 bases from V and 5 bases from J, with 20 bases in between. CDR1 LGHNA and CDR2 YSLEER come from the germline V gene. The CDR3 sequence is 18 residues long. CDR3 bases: TGCGCCAGCAGCCAAGATTCCCTAGGCCTTAATACAGACAATGAGCAGTTCTTC. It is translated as CASSQDSLGLNTDNEQFF.

DNA for the CDR3: TGTGCCAGCAGTTTCACGAACACCGGGGAGCTGTTTTTT. Translated, it gives CASSFTNTGELFF. This chain connects TRBV27 to TRBJ2-2; no firm D call. This CDR3 comprises 13 residues. CDR1 and CDR2 (germline): MNHEY, SMNVEV (reference sequence). V was pared by 3 bases and J by 0 bases, with 2 bases between.

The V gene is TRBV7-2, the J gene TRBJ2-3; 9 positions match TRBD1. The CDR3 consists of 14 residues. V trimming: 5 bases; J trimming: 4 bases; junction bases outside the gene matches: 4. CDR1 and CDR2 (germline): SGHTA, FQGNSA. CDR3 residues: CASSVDRGADTQYF. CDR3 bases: TGTGCCAGCAGCGTGGACAGGGGCGCAGATACGCAGTATTTT.

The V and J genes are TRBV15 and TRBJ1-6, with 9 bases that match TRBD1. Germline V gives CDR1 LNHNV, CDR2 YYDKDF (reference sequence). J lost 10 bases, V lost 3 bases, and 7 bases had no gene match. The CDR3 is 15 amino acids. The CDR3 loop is CATSSGQGISSPLHF. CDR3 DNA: TGTGCCACCAGCAGCGGACAGGGGATTAGCTCACCCCTCCACTTT.

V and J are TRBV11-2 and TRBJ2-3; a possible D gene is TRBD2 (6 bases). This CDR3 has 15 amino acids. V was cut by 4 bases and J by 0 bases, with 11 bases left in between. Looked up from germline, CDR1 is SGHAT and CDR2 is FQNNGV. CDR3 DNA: TGTGCCAGCAGCTCGGGGACTTTTAGCACAGATACGCAGTATTTT. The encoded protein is CASSSGTFSTDTQYF.

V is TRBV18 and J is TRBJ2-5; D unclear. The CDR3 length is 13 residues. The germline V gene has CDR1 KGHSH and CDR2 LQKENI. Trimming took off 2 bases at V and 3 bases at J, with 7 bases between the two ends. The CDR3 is CASSPEVKETQYF. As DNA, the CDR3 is TGTGCCAGCTCACCAGAGGTGAAAGAGACCCAGTACTTC.

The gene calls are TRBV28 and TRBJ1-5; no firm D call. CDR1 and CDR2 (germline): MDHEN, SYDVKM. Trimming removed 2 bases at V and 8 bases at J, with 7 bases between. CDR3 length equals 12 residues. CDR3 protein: CASSLDAEPQHF. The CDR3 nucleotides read TGTGCCAGCAGTTTAGATGCTGAGCCCCAGCATTTT.

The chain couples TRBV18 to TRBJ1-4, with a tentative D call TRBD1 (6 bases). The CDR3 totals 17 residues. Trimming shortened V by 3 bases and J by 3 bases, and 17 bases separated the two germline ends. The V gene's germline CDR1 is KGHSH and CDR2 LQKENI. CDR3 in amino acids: CASSPWLPGQANEKLFF. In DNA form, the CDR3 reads TGTGCCAGCTCACCGTGGCTGCCGGGACAAGCTAATGAAAAACTGTTTTTT.

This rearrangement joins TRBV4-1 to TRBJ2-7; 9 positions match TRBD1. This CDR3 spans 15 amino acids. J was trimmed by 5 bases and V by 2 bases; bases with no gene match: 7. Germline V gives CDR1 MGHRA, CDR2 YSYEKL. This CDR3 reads CASSQPGTGSHEQYF. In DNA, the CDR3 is TGCGCCAGCAGCCAACCCGGGACAGGGTCTCACGAGCAGTACTTC.

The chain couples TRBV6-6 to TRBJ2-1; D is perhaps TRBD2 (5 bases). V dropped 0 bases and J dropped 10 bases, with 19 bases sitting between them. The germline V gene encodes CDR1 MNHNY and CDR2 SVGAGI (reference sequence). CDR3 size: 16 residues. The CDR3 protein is CASSYSGVGPRGEQFF. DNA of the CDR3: TGTGCCAGCAGTTACTCGGGAGTAGGCCCTCGAGGGGAGCAGTTCTTC.

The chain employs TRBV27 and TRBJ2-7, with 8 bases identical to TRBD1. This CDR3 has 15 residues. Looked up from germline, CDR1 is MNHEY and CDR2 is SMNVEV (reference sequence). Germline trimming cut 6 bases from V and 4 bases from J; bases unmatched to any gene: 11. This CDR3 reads CASRTPGTGTYEQYF. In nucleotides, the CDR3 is TGTGCCAGCAGAACCCCCGGGACAGGAACATACGAGCAGTACTTC.

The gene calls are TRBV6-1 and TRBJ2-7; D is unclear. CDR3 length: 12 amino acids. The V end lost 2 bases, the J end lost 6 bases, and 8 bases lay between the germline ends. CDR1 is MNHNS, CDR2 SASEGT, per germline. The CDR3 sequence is CASSELRVEQYF. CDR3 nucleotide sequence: TGTGCCAGCAGTGAACTTAGGGTCGAGCAGTACTTC.